This T cell receptor beta chain was sequenced for a study of blood T cell repertoires in COVID-19. Study background: Samples taken during acute and convalescent COVID-19 were collected in the United States, Italy and Spain.

Looked up from germline, CDR1 is SGHTA and CDR2 is FQGNSA. CDR3 length: 15 residues. V shed 9 bases and J 2 bases; nucleotides not matched to a gene: 8. Original data processing: Amplification from reference gene primers served as the basis for estimated nucleated cell counts. TCRdb's copy holds only in-frame clones and misses some; the assay was immunoSEQ multiplex PCR. V, J and clone size reflect that table, while D and trimming were determined from the DNA. Among roughly 150,000 clones listed, 70% to 90% were seen once. The origin of this receptor is a human donor in a cohort sampled during active COVID-19. Source material: peripheral blood. The rearrangement uses TRBV7-2 and TRBJ2-1; 9 bases match TRBD2. The CDR3 nucleotides read TGTGCCAGTTTAAGGGCTAGCGGGACCTACAATGAGCAGTTCTTC. Its protein is CASLRASGTYNEQFF.